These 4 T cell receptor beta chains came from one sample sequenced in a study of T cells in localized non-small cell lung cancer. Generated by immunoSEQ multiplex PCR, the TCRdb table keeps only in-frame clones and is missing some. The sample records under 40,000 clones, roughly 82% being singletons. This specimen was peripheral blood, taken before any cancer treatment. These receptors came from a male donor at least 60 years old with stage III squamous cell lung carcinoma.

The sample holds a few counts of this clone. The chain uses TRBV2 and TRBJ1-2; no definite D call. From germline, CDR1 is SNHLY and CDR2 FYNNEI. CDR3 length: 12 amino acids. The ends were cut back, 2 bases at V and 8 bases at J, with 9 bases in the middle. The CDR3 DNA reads TGTGCCAGCAGTGAACGTCTGGGCGGCTACACCTTC. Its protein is CASSERLGGYTF. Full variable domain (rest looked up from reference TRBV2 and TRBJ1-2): EPEVTQTPSHQVTQMGQEVILRCVPISNHLYFYWYRQILGQKVEFLVSFYNNEISEKSEIFDDQFSVERPDGSNFTLKIRSTKLEDSAMYFCASSERLGGYTFGSGTRLTVV.

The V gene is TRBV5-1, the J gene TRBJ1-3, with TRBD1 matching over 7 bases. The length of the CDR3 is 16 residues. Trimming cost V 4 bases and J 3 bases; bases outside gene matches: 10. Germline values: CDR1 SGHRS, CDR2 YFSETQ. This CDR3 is CASSPAGTVFGNTIYF. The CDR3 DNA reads TGCGCCAGCAGCCCGGCCGGGACAGTGTTTGGAAACACCATATATTTT.

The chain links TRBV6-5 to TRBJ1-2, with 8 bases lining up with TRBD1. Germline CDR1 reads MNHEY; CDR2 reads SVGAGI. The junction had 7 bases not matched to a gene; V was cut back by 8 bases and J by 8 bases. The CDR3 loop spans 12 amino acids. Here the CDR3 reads CASGPGGDGYTF. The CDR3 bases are TGTGCCAGCGGGCCAGGGGGCGACGGCTACACCTTC.

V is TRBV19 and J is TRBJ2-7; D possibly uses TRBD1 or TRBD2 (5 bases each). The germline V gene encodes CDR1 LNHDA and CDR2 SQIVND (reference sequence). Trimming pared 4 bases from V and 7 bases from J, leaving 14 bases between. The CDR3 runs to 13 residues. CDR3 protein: CASSTKGTSEQYF. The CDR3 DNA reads TGTGCCAGTAGTACAAAAGGGACGAGTGAGCAGTACTTC. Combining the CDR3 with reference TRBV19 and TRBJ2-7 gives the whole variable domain DGGITQSPKYLFRKEGQNVTLSCEQNLNHDAMYWYRQDPGQGLRLIYYSQIVNDFQKGDIAEGYSVSREKKESFPLTVTSAQKNPTAFYLCASSTKGTSEQYFGPGTRLTVT.